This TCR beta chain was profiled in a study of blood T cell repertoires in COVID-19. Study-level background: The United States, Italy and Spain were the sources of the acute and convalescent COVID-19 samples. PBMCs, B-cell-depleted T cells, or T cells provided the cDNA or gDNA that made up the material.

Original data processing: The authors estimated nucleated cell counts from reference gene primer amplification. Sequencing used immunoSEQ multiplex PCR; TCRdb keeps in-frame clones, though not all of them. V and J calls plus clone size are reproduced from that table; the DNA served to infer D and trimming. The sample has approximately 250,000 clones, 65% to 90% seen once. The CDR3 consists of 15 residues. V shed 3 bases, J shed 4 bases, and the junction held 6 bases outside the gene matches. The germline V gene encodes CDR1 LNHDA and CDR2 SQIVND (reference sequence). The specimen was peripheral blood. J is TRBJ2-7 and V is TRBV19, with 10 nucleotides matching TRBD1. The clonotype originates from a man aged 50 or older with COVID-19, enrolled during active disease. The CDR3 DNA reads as TGTGCCAGTAGTATGGGGGACAGGGGTTTGTACGAGCAGTACTTC. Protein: CASSMGDRGLYEQYF.